These 10 T cell receptor beta chains were all obtained from the same sample, sequenced in a study of cytomegalovirus exposure and HLA in healthy donors. Researchers ran the PCR with 60 Vbeta and 13 Jbeta primers. Generated by immunoSEQ multiplex PCR, the TCRdb table keeps only in-frame clones and is missing some. This table holds roughly 90,000 clones, around 79% found once. The specimen was PBMCs. These TCRs come from a woman between 35 and 50 years old in good health and CMV-seropositive.

J is TRBJ1-2 and V is TRBV27, with D maybe TRBD1 (5 bases). Trimming took 1 base from V and 4 from J, leaving 10 bases between them. This CDR3 has 14 amino acids. The germline V gene encodes CDR1 MNHEY and CDR2 SMNVEV (reference sequence). The CDR3 protein is CASSLLEGSYGYTF. The CDR3 DNA follows: TGTGCCAGCAGTTTATTGGAGGGGAGCTATGGCTACACCTTC.

The gene calls are TRBV28 and TRBJ1-2; D ambiguous. Per the germline V gene, CDR1 is MDHEN and CDR2 is SYDVKM. The CDR3 consists of 14 residues. The V gene lost 2 bases and the J gene lost 4 bases, with 11 bases spanning the gap. In DNA form, the CDR3 reads TGTGCCAGCAGTTTAGAGGGTGAGGTCTATGGCTACACCTTC. Translating it yields CASSLEGEVYGYTF.

The V call is TRBV19, the J call TRBJ1-5; tentatively, D is TRBD1 (5 bases). The germline V and J ends were trimmed by 0 bases and 1 base, with 7 bases remaining between them. Germline lookup yields CDR1 LNHDA and CDR2 SQIVND (reference sequence). This CDR3 comprises 15 residues. In DNA form, the CDR3 reads TGTGCCAGTAGTATAGATCCAGGGAGCAATCAGCCCCAGCATTTT. This codes for CASSIDPGSNQPQHF.

The rearrangement uses TRBV25-1 and TRBJ2-7; 9 positions match TRBD2. From germline, CDR1 is MGHDK and CDR2 SYGVNS. The CDR3 runs to 13 residues. The trim removed 6 bases at V and 9 bases at J, leaving 9 bases unmatched. The CDR3 loop is CASSSSGELVQYF. Here the CDR3 DNA reads TGTGCCAGCAGCTCTAGCGGGGAGTTGGTGCAGTACTTC.

Points on this clone: At one boundary the junction diverges from the germline segment, which might be a read error. Other DNA sequences in the sample encode the same CDR3. The chain links TRBV5-4 to TRBJ1-1; weak D call: TRBD1 (5 bases). The CDR3 loop spans 15 amino acids. CDR1 and CDR2 from the germline V gene are SGHNT and YYREEE (reference sequence). Written as DNA, the CDR3 is TGTGCCAGCAGCTTGGCTAGGGGAACGGGCACTGAAGCCTTCTTT. Encoded protein: CASSLARGTGTEAFF.

This rearrangement joins TRBV21-1 to TRBJ2-7; the DNA was not used to check the table's D call, TRBD2. TRBV21-1 has pseudogene status. The CDR3 extends over 13 amino acids. CDR3 in amino acids: CASSNFPSHEQYF. For the CDR3, the DNA is TGTGCCAGCAGCAATTTTCCCTCCCACGAGCAGTACTTC.

This clone has just a few counts. CDR3 amino acids: CSVEGTGEKGGYTF. The CDR3 region has the DNA TGCAGCGTTGAAGGAACAGGGGAGAAGGGTGGCTACACCTTC. The V gene is TRBV29-1, the J gene TRBJ1-2; 7 bases are a match to TRBD1. J lost 7 bases, V lost 1 base, and 9 bases had no gene match. Germline CDR1 SQVTM, CDR2 ANQGSEA. The CDR3 consists of 14 residues. The whole variable domain, remainder taken from reference TRBV29-1 and TRBJ1-2, is SAVISQKPSRDICQRGTSLTIQCQVDSQVTMMFWYRQQPGQSLTLIATANQGSEATYESGFVIDKFPISRPNLTFSTLTVSNMSPEDSSIYLCSVEGTGEKGGYTFGSGTRLTVV.

The chain carries TRBV9 and TRBJ2-3, with TRBD2 identical over 10 bases. This CDR3 spans 15 amino acids. V shed 6 bases and J 6 bases; nucleotides not matched to a gene: 10. CDR1 is SGDLS and CDR2 is YYNGEE in the germline V gene. CDR3 bases: TGTGCCAGCACCACAGCGGGAGGGCCGTCTGATACGCAGTATTTT. Translated, it gives CASTTAGGPSDTQYF.

The chain carries TRBV6-1 and TRBJ2-5; possible D gene TRBD1, 6 bases. The last part of the DNA fits TRBJ2-7 better; the J call may be wrong. CDR3 length equals 16 residues. Germline V lookup: CDR1 MNHNS, CDR2 SASEGT. CDR3 DNA: TGTGCCAGCAGTGATATCTGGGGCAGGGGTCCCCACGAGCAGTACTTC. Protein: CASSDIWGRGPHEQYF.

The chain employs TRBV9 and TRBJ2-2, with a possible D match to TRBD2 (5 bases). With 1 base removed from V and 4 bases from J, the gap between germline ends came to 11 bases. CDR1 SGDLS and CDR2 YYNGEE come from the germline V gene. This CDR3 region has 15 residues. The DNA for the CDR3 is TGTGCCAGCAGCGTATCTCTGGCGGGCACCGGGGAGCTGTTTTTT. It specifies CASSVSLAGTGELFF.